The 29 T cell receptor beta chains below were found in one sample sequenced in a study of blood T cells in healthy people across ages. Sample-barcoded 5' priming and a J-beta primer mix drove a second PCR of roughly 6 to 12 cycles. A single record per CDR3 protein comes from TCRdb applying MiXCR to the 5' RACE reads. The table shows 730,000 or so distinct CDR3 sequences, with roughly two fifths occurring only once. Sequencing was carried out using blood. These receptors originate from an elderly man in good health.

This clonotype was counted a few times. The chain uses TRBV20-1 and TRBJ2-4; tentatively, D is TRBD1 (6 bases). There are 13 residues in the CDR3. CDR1 DFQATT and CDR2 SNEGSKA come from the germline V gene (reference sequence). Trimming removed 1 base at V and 4 bases at J, with 8 bases between. This CDR3 is CSARGQGKNIQYF. DNA of the CDR3: TGCAGTGCTAGAGGCCAGGGGAAAAACATTCAGTACTTC.

This chain joins TRBV28 and TRBJ1-1; 10 nucleotides align to TRBD1. Germline CDR1 is MDHEN and CDR2 is SYDVKM. V dropped 4 bases and J dropped 5; count of bases not matched to a gene: 7. The CDR3 extends over 15 amino acids. This chain's CDR3 is CASSSSGTGVTEAFF. The CDR3 nucleotides read TGTGCCAGCAGTTCATCCGGGACAGGGGTTACTGAAGCTTTCTTT.

This clonotype has only a few counts. CDR3 sequence reads: CASSPASGHSYEQYF. The CDR3 region has the DNA TGTGCCAGCTCACCAGCTAGCGGCCACTCCTACGAGCAGTACTTC. The rearrangement links TRBV18 to TRBJ2-7; 7 nucleotides line up with TRBD2. The CDR3 contains 15 residues. Per germline, CDR1 KGHSH and CDR2 LQKENI. The junction had 4 bases not matched to a gene; V was cut back by 2 bases and J by 0 bases.

The chain couples TRBV6-2 or TRBV6-3 to TRBJ1-5; 7 nucleotides match TRBD1. V lost 2 bases, J lost 2 bases, and 3 bases stayed unmatched. CDR1 is MNHEY and CDR2 is SVGEGT in the germline V gene. The CDR3 consists of 15 residues. This chain's CDR3 is CASSYHRGGNQPQHF. For the CDR3, the DNA is TGTGCCAGCAGTTACCACAGGGGTGGCAATCAGCCCCAGCATTTT.

This clonotype occurred a few times. The chain joins TRBV27 to TRBJ2-7, with 9 positions matching TRBD1. This CDR3 region has 15 residues. From germline, CDR1 is MNHEY and CDR2 SMNVEV (reference sequence). V was clipped by 4 bases and J by 2 bases; unmatched bases: 6. The CDR3 nucleotides read TGTGCCAGCAGTTACACGACAGGGGGAGCCTACGAGCAGTACTTC. As protein: CASSYTTGGAYEQYF.

The chain joins TRBV12-3 or TRBV12-4 to TRBJ2-1; D gene uncertain. V lost 5 bases, J lost 6 bases, and 20 bases lay in between. The CDR3 has 16 amino acids. Here the CDR3 reads CASSPPRHQFGNEQFF. The CDR3 nucleotides read TGTGCCAGCAGTCCCCCCCGACACCAGTTCGGCAATGAGCAGTTCTTC.

This chain joins TRBV9 and TRBJ2-7; D is uncertain. Germline values: CDR1 SGDLS, CDR2 YYNGEE. The germline V and J ends were trimmed by 0 bases and 6 bases, with 7 bases remaining between them. This CDR3 is built from 12 residues. The CDR3 is CASSVDTGEQYF. DNA for the CDR3: TGTGCCAGCAGCGTAGATACCGGCGAGCAGTACTTC.

This clonotype was seen repeatedly, ten times or more. V usage is TRBV29-1 and J usage is TRBJ2-1, with D possibly being TRBD1 (6 bases). Germline V lookup: CDR1 SQVTM, CDR2 ANQGSEA. The CDR3 has 14 amino acids. With 6 bases removed from V and 4 bases from J, the gap between germline ends came to 16 bases. CDR3 nucleotide sequence: TGCAGCGTGGGGGCAGCGGAACCTTACAATGAGCAGTTCTTC. It is translated as CSVGAAEPYNEQFF.

This sequence joins TRBV20-1 and TRBJ2-1; D is perhaps TRBD1 (7 bases). With the DNA end fitting TRBJ2-7 better, the J assignment may be wrong. Per the germline V gene, CDR1 is DFQATT and CDR2 is SNEGSKA (reference sequence). The CDR3 length is 17 residues. The CDR3 DNA reads TGCAGTGCTAGACACGGAGGGGGCCTAAGGTCCTACAATGGGCAGTACTTC. Amino acid sequence: CSARHGGGLRSYNGQYF.

The V gene is TRBV7-2, the J gene TRBJ2-3, with D maybe TRBD2 (5 bases). In germline, CDR1 is SGHTA, CDR2 FQGNSA. The V end was cut by 5 bases, the J end by 2 bases, with 11 bases between. CDR3 length: 14 amino acids. The CDR3 DNA reads as TGTGCCAGCAGCCAGGACTGGGCCACAGATACGCAGTATTTT. It codes for CASSQDWATDTQYF.

The J gene is TRBJ1-1, the V gene TRBV6-6; the match to TRBD1 covers 8 bases. The J segment lost 3 bases and the V segment lost 5 bases, leaving 2 bases of the junction unmatched. Germline V CDR1 and CDR2: MNHNY, SVGAGI (reference sequence). This CDR3 has 13 amino acids. CDR3 nucleotide sequence: TGTGCCAGCAGTAGGACAGGGTACACTGAAGCTTTCTTT. Translated: CASSRTGYTEAFF.

The chain links TRBV7-2 to TRBJ2-1, with 7 bases identical to TRBD1. CDR1 SGHTA and CDR2 FQGNSA come from the germline V gene. There are 13 residues in the CDR3. CDR3 bases: TGTGCAGGGACGACAGGGACCCACAATGAGCAGTTCTTC. Translating gives CAGTTGTHNEQFF.

This clonotype was seen more than once but under ten times. The V call is TRBV9, the J call TRBJ1-1; the D is unclear. Trimming stripped 6 bases from V and 3 bases from J, with 18 bases between. The CDR3 is 15 amino acids. Germline CDR1 SGDLS, CDR2 YYNGEE. The CDR3 DNA reads as TGTGCCAGCAACCCGGGCGGCGTGGGAGACACTGAAGCTTTCTTT. It encodes CASNPGGVGDTEAFF.

The V and J genes are TRBV6-2 or TRBV6-3 and TRBJ1-5, with D unclear. The V gene lost 2 bases and the J gene lost 4 bases, with 9 bases spanning the gap. Germline V gene data show CDR1 as MNHEY and CDR2 as SVGEGT. The CDR3 extends over 14 amino acids. The CDR3 DNA reads TGTGCCAGCAGTTACCGGGCCAATAATCAGCCCCAGCATTTT. It codes for CASSYRANNQPQHF.

This clonotype was seen only a few times. The chain recombines TRBV9 with TRBJ2-1; D gene unclear. The CDR3 is 15 amino acids. Germline CDR1 SGDLS, CDR2 YYNGEE. Trimming left V 5 bases short and J 4 bases short, with 16 bases between. The CDR3: CASSADGSTYNEQFF. The CDR3 region has the DNA TGTGCCAGCAGTGCCGACGGGTCAACTTACAATGAGCAGTTCTTC.

There are a few counts of this clonotype. The chain recombines TRBV6-5 with TRBJ1-1, with D uncertain. CDR3 length: 14 residues. CDR1 and CDR2 (germline): MNHEY, SVGAGI. The ends were cut back, 6 bases at V and 0 bases at J, with 11 bases in the middle. CDR3 in DNA: TGTGCCAGCAGCTCTCGCAGAGTGAACACTGAAGCTTTCTTT. It translates to CASSSRRVNTEAFF.

This chain links TRBV19 with TRBJ2-5, with 9 bases fitting TRBD1. Germline values: CDR1 LNHDA, CDR2 SQIVND (reference sequence). V lost 3 bases to trimming and J lost 4 bases; unmatched junction nucleotides: 9. The CDR3 consists of 16 residues. The CDR3 here is CASSIVPLGQGETQYF. In DNA form, the CDR3 reads TGTGCCAGTAGTATTGTGCCATTGGGACAGGGAGAGACCCAGTACTTC.

The rearrangement joins TRBV20-1 to TRBJ2-1, with D perhaps being TRBD1 or TRBD2 (5 bases each). The V and J ends lost 0 bases and 0 bases respectively, with 12 bases between them. The CDR3 is 16 residues long. Germline V lookup: CDR1 DFQATT, CDR2 SNEGSKA (reference sequence). CDR3 DNA: TGCAGTGCTAGAGAATCGGACGGGACCTCCTACAATGAGCAGTTCTTC. Encoded protein: CSARESDGTSYNEQFF.

DNA for the CDR3: TGCGCCAGCAGCTTGGCAGGGGCGAAACCCTACGAGCAGTACTTC. It yields the protein CASSLAGAKPYEQYF. This chain uses TRBV5-1 with TRBJ2-7; maybe TRBD1 (6 bases). Per germline, CDR1 SGHRS and CDR2 YFSETQ. Trimming took 0 bases from V and 2 from J, leaving 12 bases between them. The CDR3 has 15 amino acids.

This clonotype was observed a handful of times. The V gene is TRBV7-2, the J gene TRBJ2-5; 12 bases are a match to TRBD2. This CDR3 has 14 amino acids. J gave up 5 bases and V 7 bases, and 5 bases lay outside the gene matches. Germline CDR1 and CDR2: SGHTA and FQGNSA. The CDR3 protein is CASTLAGGHETQYF. CDR3 in DNA: TGTGCCAGCACCCTAGCGGGGGGGCACGAGACCCAGTACTTC.

The chain recombines TRBV11-2 with TRBJ2-1; TRBD1 matches 7 bases. J lost 9 bases, V lost 2 bases, and 13 bases had no gene match. The CDR3 is 16 residues long. Germline V gene data show CDR1 as SGHAT and CDR2 as FQNNGV. This CDR3 is CASSLRSTGERGEQFF. The DNA of the CDR3 is TGTGCCAGCAGCTTAAGGTCAACAGGGGAAAGGGGTGAGCAGTTCTTC.

V is TRBV7-2 and J is TRBJ2-1; unclear D gene. Germline V gene sequence: CDR1 SGHTA, CDR2 FQGNSA. CDR3 length: 14 residues. The V end was cut by 9 bases, the J end by 4 bases, with 16 bases between. In DNA, the CDR3 is TGTGCCAGTAAACAAGGGTCAGAATACAATGAGCAGTTCTTC. It encodes CASKQGSEYNEQFF.

This chain connects TRBV6-2 or TRBV6-3 to TRBJ2-1, with 15 bases fitting TRBD2. Trimming took 5 bases from V and 8 from J; bases not matched to a gene: 10. The CDR3 totals 17 residues. CDR1 and CDR2 from the germline V gene are MNHEY and SVGEGT. The CDR3, as DNA: TGTGCCAGCAGTCACCGGACTAGCGGGAGGGTAGGCGATGAGCAGTTCTTC. Translated: CASSHRTSGRVGDEQFF.

This clonotype was counted at least ten times. V and J are TRBV11-2 and TRBJ2-7, with 7 bases fitting TRBD2. From germline, CDR1 is SGHAT and CDR2 FQNNGV. Unmatched junction bases numbered 4, after V lost 1 base and J lost 7 bases. The CDR3 covers 13 residues. DNA of the CDR3: TGTGCCAGCAGCTTAGGGTATAGCGGGGAGCAGTACTTC. It codes for CASSLGYSGEQYF.

This clonotype was detected only a few times. This rearrangement joins TRBV10-3 to TRBJ2-7; the D gene is possibly TRBD2 (5 bases). Germline values: CDR1 ENHRY, CDR2 SYGVKD. Trimming took 0 bases from V and 5 from J, leaving 8 bases between them. The CDR3 totals 13 residues. CDR3 DNA sequence: TGTGCCATCAGTGAGTCTCGGGGAAACGAGCAGTACTTC. Encoded protein: CAISESRGNEQYF.

This clonotype has only a few counts. V gene TRBV6-5 combines with J gene TRBJ1-1; weak D call: TRBD1 (6 bases). The CDR3 loop spans 15 amino acids. Deletions cut 2 bases from V and 5 bases from J, with 15 bases between. Germline CDR1 and CDR2: MNHEY and SVGAGI. Here the CDR3 DNA reads TGTGCCAGCAGTTACGGGGACCTAGGGGGGACTGAAGCTTTCTTT. Translation: CASSYGDLGGTEAFF.

The V and J genes are TRBV12-3 or TRBV12-4 and TRBJ1-6, with D maybe TRBD1 (5 bases). V was pared by 1 base and J by 9 bases, with 16 bases between. The CDR3 spans 16 residues. The chain's CDR3 is CASSLGTGVTLSPLHF. The CDR3, as DNA: TGTGCCAGCAGTTTAGGAACAGGAGTCACCCTTTCACCCCTCCACTTT.

This clonotype has only one observation. The CDR3 coding sequence is TGTGCCAGCAGCCCTGTGGGGTTTAGGACCGGGGAGCTGTTTTTT. Translation: CASSPVGFRTGELFF. The chain is built from TRBV9 and TRBJ2-2; no clear D gene. Deletions cut 4 bases from V and 5 bases from J, with 15 bases between. The CDR3 runs 15 residues. Germline CDR1 and CDR2: SGDLS and YYNGEE.

This clonotype was found a few times. V and J are TRBV5-1 and TRBJ2-4; 9 bases agree with TRBD1. V dropped 6 bases and J dropped 9; count of bases not matched to a gene: 13. The CDR3 has 15 amino acids. Germline-derived CDR1 and CDR2 are SGHRS and YFSETQ. The CDR3 DNA reads as TGCGCCAGCACCCCTAGGGGACAGGGCCGGGGCATTCAGTACTTC. It encodes CASTPRGQGRGIQYF.